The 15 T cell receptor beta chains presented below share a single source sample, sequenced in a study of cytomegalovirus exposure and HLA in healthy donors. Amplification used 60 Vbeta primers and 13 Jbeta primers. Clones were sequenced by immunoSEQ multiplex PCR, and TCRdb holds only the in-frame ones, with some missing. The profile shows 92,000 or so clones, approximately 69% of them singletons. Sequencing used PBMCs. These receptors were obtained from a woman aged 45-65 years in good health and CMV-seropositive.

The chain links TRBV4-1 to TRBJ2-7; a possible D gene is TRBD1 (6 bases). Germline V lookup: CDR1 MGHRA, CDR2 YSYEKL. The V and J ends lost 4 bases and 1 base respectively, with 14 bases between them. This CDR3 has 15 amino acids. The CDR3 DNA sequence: TGCGCCAGCAGCCCAGGGGCTCGGGGTTCCTACGAGCAGTACTTC. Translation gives CASSPGARGSYEQYF.

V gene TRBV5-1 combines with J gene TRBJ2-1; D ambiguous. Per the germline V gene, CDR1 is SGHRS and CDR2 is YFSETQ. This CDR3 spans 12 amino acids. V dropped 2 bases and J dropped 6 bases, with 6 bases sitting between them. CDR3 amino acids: CASSLTGNEQFF. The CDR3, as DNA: TGCGCCAGCAGCTTAACCGGCAATGAGCAGTTCTTC.

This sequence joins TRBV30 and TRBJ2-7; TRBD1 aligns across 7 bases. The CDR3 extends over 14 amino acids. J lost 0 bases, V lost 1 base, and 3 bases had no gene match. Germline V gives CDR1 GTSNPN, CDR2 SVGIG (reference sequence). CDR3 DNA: TGTGCCTGGAGTGAGGACAGGACCTCCTACGAGCAGTACTTC. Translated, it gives CAWSEDRTSYEQYF.

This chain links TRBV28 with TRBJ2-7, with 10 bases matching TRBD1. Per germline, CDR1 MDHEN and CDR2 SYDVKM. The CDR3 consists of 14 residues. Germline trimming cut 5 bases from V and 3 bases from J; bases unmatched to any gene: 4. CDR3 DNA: TGTGCCAGCAGTGTGGGACAGGGGTACTACGAGCAGTACTTC. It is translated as CASSVGQGYYEQYF.

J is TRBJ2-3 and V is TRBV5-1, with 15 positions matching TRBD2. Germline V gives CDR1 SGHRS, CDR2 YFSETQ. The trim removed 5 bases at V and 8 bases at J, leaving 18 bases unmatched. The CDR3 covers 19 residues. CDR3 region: CASSSIGLAGGRSRGTQYF. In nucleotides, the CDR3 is TGCGCCAGCAGTTCTATCGGACTAGCGGGGGGGCGAAGTAGGGGTACGCAGTATTTT.

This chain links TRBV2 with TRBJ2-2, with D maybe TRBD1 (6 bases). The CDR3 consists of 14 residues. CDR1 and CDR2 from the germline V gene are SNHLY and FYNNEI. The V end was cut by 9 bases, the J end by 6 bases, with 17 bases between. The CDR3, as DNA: TGTGCCAGTGCACAGGGTCTGTTGGCCGGGGAGCTGTTTTTT. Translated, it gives CASAQGLLAGELFF.

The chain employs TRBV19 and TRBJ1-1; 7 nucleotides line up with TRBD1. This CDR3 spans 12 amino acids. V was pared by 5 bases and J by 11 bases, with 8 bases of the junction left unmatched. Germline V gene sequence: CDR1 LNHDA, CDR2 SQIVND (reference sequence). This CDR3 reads CASSLDRVKAFF. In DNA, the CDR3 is TGTGCCAGTAGTCTCGACAGGGTGAAGGCTTTCTTT.

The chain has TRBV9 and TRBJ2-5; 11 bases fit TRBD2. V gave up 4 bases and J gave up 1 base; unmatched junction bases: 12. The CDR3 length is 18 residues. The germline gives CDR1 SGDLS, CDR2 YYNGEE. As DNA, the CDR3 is TGTGCCAGCAGCCCTCCCCCTGGGACTAGCGGACTCCAAGAGACCCAGTACTTC. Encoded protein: CASSPPPGTSGLQETQYF.

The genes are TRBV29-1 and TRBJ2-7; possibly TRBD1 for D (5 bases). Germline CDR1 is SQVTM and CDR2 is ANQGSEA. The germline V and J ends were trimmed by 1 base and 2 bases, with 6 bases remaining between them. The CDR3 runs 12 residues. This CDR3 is CSVEAGTYEQYF. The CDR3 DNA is TGCAGCGTTGAAGCAGGGACCTACGAGCAGTACTTC.

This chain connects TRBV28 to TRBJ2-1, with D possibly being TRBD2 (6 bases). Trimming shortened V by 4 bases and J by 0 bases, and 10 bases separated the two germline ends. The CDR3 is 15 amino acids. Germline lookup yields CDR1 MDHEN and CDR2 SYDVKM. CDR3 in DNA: TGTGCCAGCAGTTGGGGGGTTAGCTCCTACAATGAGCAGTTCTTC. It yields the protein CASSWGVSSYNEQFF.

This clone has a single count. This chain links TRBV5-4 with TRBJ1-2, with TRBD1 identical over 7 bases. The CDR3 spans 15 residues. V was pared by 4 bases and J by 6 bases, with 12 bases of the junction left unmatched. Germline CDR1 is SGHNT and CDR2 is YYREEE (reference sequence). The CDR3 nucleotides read TGTGCCAGCAGCACACTGGGGCAGGGGGAGCATGGCTACACCTTC. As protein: CASSTLGQGEHGYTF.

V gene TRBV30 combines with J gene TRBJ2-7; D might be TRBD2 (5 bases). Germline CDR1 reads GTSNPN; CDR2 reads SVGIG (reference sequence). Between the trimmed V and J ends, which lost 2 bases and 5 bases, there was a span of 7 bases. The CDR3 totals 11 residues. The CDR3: CAWSHGDEQYF. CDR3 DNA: TGTGCCTGGAGTCACGGGGACGAGCAGTACTTC.

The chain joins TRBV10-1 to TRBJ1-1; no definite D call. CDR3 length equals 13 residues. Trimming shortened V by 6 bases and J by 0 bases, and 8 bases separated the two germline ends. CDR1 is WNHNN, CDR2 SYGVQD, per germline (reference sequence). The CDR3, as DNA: TGCGCCAGCAGCCCGAACATGAACACTGAAGCTTTCTTT. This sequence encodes CASSPNMNTEAFF.

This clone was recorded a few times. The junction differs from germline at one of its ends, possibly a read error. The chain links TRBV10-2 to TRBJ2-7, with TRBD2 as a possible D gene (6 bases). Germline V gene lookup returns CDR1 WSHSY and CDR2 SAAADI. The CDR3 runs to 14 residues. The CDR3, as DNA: TGTGCCAGCAGTTACGGCGGGGACCCCTACGAGCAGTACTTC. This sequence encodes CASSYGGDPYEQYF.

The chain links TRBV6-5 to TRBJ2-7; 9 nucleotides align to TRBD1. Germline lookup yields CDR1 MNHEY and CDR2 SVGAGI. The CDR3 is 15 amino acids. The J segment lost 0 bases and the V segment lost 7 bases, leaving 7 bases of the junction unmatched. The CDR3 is CASTPVTGGSYEQYF. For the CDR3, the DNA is TGTGCCAGCACCCCAGTGACAGGGGGCTCCTACGAGCAGTACTTC.